The clone carrying this T cell receptor (beta chain) was counted at least ten times. Its target is unknown. V gave up 3 bases and J gave up 1 base, with 15 bases separating them. CDR1 and CDR2 from the germline V gene are SQVTM and ANQGSEA. There are 16 residues in the CDR3. The TCR beta CDR3 regions underwent amplification using RNA transcripts as the source. The TCR CDR3 was amplified in a first-round RT-PCR using the HTBI primer set. TCRdb reprocessed the multiplex PCR reads via MiXCR and lists one record per CDR3 protein. The sample has roughly 630,000 distinct CDR3 sequences, approximately 14% seen once. This sample is part of a study of T cells in Graves' hyperthyroidism and ophthalmopathy. General study results and limits: Ophthalmopathy was told apart from stable hyperthyroidism by a 13 V-J model.

Sequencing input: blood. The sequence was obtained from a woman aged 30 to 39 with Graves' hyperthyroidism. The V call is TRBV29-1, the J call TRBJ2-2; D ambiguous. CDR3 sequence: CSVELSKVGNTGELFF. The CDR3 bases are TGCAGCGTTGAGCTGTCGAAGGTTGGGAACACCGGGGAGCTGTTTTTT.